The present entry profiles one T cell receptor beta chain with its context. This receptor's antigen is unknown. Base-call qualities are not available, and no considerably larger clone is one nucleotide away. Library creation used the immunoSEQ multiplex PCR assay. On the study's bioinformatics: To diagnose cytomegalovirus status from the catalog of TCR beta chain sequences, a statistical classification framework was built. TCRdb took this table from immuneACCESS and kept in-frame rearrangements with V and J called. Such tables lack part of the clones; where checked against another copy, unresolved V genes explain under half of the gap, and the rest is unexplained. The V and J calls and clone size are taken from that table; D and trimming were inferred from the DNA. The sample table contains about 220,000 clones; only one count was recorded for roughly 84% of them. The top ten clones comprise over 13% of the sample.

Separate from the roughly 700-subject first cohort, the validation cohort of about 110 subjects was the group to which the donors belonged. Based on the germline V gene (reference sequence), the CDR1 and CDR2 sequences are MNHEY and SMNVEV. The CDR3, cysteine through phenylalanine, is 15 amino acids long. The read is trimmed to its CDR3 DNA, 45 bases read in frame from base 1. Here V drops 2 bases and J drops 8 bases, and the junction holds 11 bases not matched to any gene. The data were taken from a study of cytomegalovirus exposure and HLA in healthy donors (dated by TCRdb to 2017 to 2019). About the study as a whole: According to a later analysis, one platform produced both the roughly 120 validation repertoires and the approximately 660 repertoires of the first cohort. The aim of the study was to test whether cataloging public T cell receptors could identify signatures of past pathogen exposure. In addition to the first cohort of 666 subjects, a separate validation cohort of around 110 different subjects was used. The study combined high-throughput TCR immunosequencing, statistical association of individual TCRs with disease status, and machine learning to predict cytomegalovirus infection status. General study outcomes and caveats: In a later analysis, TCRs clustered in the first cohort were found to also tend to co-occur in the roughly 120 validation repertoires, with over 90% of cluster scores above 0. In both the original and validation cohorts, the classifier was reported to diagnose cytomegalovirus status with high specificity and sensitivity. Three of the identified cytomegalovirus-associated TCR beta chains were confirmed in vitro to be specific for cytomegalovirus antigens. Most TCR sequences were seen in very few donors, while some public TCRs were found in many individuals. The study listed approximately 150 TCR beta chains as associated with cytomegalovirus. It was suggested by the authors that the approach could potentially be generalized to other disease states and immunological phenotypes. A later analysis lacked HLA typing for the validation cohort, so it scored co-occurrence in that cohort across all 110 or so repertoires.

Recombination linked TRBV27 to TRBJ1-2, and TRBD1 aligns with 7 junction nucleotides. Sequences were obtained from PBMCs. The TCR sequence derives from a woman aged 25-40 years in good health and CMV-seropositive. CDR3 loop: CASSLRRQGLRGYTF. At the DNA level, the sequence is TGTGCCAGCAGTTTAAGGAGACAGGGCCTTCGGGGCTACACCTTC.